The T cell receptor (beta chain) under discussion was sequenced for a study of T cell responses to AZD1222 COVID-19 vaccine (dated by TCRdb to 2020 to 2022). Turning to the overall study: AZD1222 recipients with second doses at about 4 weeks or about 12 weeks were pooled, because spike-specific TCR depth and breadth did not differ between schedules. A total of 233 trial participants underwent TCR sequencing, of whom approximately 200 had received two doses of AZD1222 and some 25 had received two doses of the MenACWY control vaccine. Enrollment into the trials was organized by age into subgroups of 18-55, 56-69 and 70-plus years, and those subgroups contained approximately 150, 30 and 60 TCR-sequenced participants, respectively. Study-wide findings and limitations: Most participants were white British and females outnumbered males, and the authors suggested that clonal diversity may have been underestimated. The whole spike protein was spanned by vaccine-associated CD4 TCRs, and dominant responses were seen in regions 160-218 and 743-854. Because no day 14 peak-response samples were available, repertoires were characterized only after the peak T cell response. Epitopes outside the regions mutated in the B.1.351 and B.1.1.7 variants were reportedly recognized by nearly half of the unique spike-specific TCRs. The 56-69-year group was small, and its depth increase did not reach significance, likely because of low power. Conclusions about previously exposed vaccinees are limited, since just five to seven AZD1222 recipients were seropositive for SARS-CoV-2 at baseline. After two AZD1222 doses, both the breadth and the depth of spike-specific TCRs were significantly higher than at day 0 and than in MenACWY recipients.

Interpreted using the paper, the time point label stands for: baseline before first vaccination. Vaccinee samples were obtained from the UK trials COV001 and COV002, which included a single-blind randomized controlled phase 2/3 trial of AZD1222 (ChAdOx1 nCoV-19) in healthy adults. Trial participant PBMC samples were collected at day 0 and day 28 after the second dose for TCRbeta chain sequencing. The CDR3, from cysteine to phenylalanine, totals 11 residues. Just CDR3 DNA is preserved here, 33 bases in frame from base 1. The V end loses 7 bases and the J end loses 5 bases, and a stretch of 8 bases separates them. The germline V gene specifies SNHLY as CDR1 and FYNNEI as CDR2. The CDR3 regions of human TCRbeta chains were analyzed by immunosequencing. As for the authors' bioinformatics: Repertoire TCRs were checked for matches against a reference library of SARS-CoV-2-specific TCRs that had been generated using the MIRA antigen-specificity platform. Breadth was defined as the fraction of unique TCRs that were SARS-CoV-2-associated, and depth was defined as the fraction of total T cells that were SARS-CoV-2-associated. Each spike-specific TCR was assigned to its reactive spike region and to a CD4 or CD8 class using the MIRA data. Log10-transformed breadth and depth values were compared by one-way ANOVA with Sidak's multiple comparisons tests. Sourced from immuneACCESS, this table was stored by TCRdb with only in-frame sequences that have V and J called. A share of the clones is absent; for the studies checked, an unresolved V gene accounts for under half, and the remainder has no known explanation. V and J calls and clone size follow that table, whereas D and trimming were derived from the DNA. This sample comprises 120,000 or so clones, roughly 87% of them detected only once. The ten most abundant clones make up about 1.2% of the sample.

With regard to this clone: Its binding antigen is unknown. It has no much larger one-base neighbor in the sample; base qualities were not kept.

This specimen was peripheral blood, taken on day 0 of AZD1222 vaccination. The chain uses TRBV2 and TRBJ1-1; possibly the D gene is TRBD1, per 5 matching bases. This receptor was identified in an adult in good health. In nucleotides, the sequence is TGTGCCAGCAAGAGGGGAACTGAAGCTTTCTTT. Its coded protein is CASKRGTEAFF.